This TCR beta chain was sequenced for a study of cytomegalovirus exposure and HLA in healthy donors. The primer mix had 60 Vbeta and 13 Jbeta primers. In the authors' methods: It was a later analysis that counted approximately 81 million unique TCR beta chains, of which some 12 million were shared. Sequencing used immunoSEQ multiplex PCR; TCRdb keeps in-frame clones, though not all of them. V and J calls and clone size come straight from that table; D and trimming were deduced from the DNA. The data contain about 180,000 clones, 60% to 80% of them singletons. Trimming removed 6 bases from V and 5 bases from J, with 14 bases in between. Germline-derived CDR1 and CDR2 are SGHRS and YFSETQ. The CDR3 contains 13 residues.

The sample consisted of PBMCs. V gene TRBV5-1 combines with J gene TRBJ1-1; D is perhaps TRBD1 (6 bases). The source is a woman aged 45-65 years in good health and CMV-seropositive. Written as DNA, the CDR3 is TGCGCCAGCACCTCACAGGGCGGAACTGAAGCTTTCTTT. Its protein product is CASTSQGGTEAFF.